Each of the 29 T cell receptor beta chains below was sequenced from the same sample in a study of response to subunit inactivated influenza vaccine. TCRdb itself ran the RT-PCR reads through MiXCR, one entry per CDR3 protein. Of fewer than 700,000 distinct CDR3 sequences in the sample, about an eighth were seen once. The sequencing here drew on PBMCs from blood, taken 40 to 50 days after vaccination. All receptors come from a middle-aged man who received an inactivated influenza vaccine.

This clonotype was counted a few times. The chain employs TRBV7-2 and TRBJ2-1; 11 bases align to TRBD1. The CDR3 sequence is 15 residues long. V lost 5 bases to trimming and J lost 4 bases; unmatched junction nucleotides: 4. Germline V lookup: CDR1 SGHTA, CDR2 FQGNSA. CDR3 bases: TGTGCCAGCAGCCGGGGACAGGGGGAGTACAATGAGCAGTTCTTC. This encodes CASSRGQGEYNEQFF.

V and J are TRBV2 and TRBJ2-1, with 7 positions matching TRBD2. This CDR3 spans 15 amino acids. V was pared by 6 bases and J by 2 bases, with 7 bases of the junction left unmatched. Germline lookup yields CDR1 SNHLY and CDR2 FYNNEI. The CDR3 DNA sequence: TGTGCCAGCAGACGACTAAGCGGGACCTACAATGAGCAGTTCTTC. Translating gives CASRRLSGTYNEQFF.

This chain links TRBV5-1 with TRBJ2-5; D gene unclear. The CDR3 sequence is 14 residues long. Germline loops: CDR1 SGHRS, CDR2 YFSETQ. V was pared by 3 bases and J by 1 base, with 10 bases between. The CDR3 DNA follows: TGCGCCAGCAGCTACACGACGGCCCAAGAGACCCAGTACTTC. It specifies CASSYTTAQETQYF.

The rearrangement uses TRBV7-2 and TRBJ2-2, with 7 positions matching TRBD2. After removal of 0 bases from V and 1 base from J, the junction contained 2 bases not matched to a gene. This CDR3 contains 16 residues. Germline V lookup: CDR1 SGHTA, CDR2 FQGNSA. CDR3 coding DNA: TGTGCCAGCAGCTTAGCACTAGCGCTGAACACCGGGGAGCTGTTTTTT. Protein product: CASSLALALNTGELFF.

This clonotype turned up a few times. The chain couples TRBV4-2 to TRBJ2-3; D gene unclear. The CDR3 covers 13 residues. Germline V gives CDR1 LGHNA, CDR2 YNFKEQ. Between the trimmed V and J ends, which lost 0 bases and 4 bases, there was a span of 5 bases. CDR3 amino acids: CASSQDVADTQYF. The DNA of the CDR3 is TGTGCCAGCAGCCAAGATGTTGCAGATACGCAGTATTTT.

Ten or more counts support this clonotype. This chain links TRBV6-2 or TRBV6-3 with TRBJ1-1; D uncertain. The CDR3 sequence is 13 residues long. CDR1 and CDR2 (germline): MNHEY, SVGEGT. The V end lost 1 base, the J end lost 5 bases, and 8 bases lay between the germline ends. The CDR3 DNA sequence: TGTGCCAGCAGTTACTTCCCGGGGACTGAAGCTTTCTTT. This codes for CASSYFPGTEAFF.

This clonotype was detected many times. The chain recombines TRBV7-9 with TRBJ2-5, with D perhaps assigned TRBD1 or TRBD2 (6 bases each). Trimming pared 1 base from V and 5 bases from J, leaving 14 bases between. Per germline, CDR1 SEHNR and CDR2 FQNEAQ (reference sequence). The CDR3 is 15 residues long. The CDR3 here is CASSLDGGVLETQYF. CDR3 DNA sequence: TGTGCCAGCAGCTTAGACGGGGGCGTCTTGGAGACCCAGTACTTC.

This clonotype occurred many times. CDR3 bases: TGTGCCAGCAGCTCCCTGGATAAGGGTTGGGAGCAGTTCTTC. Translated: CASSSLDKGWEQFF. The rearrangement links TRBV7-9 to TRBJ2-1, with D hard to call. CDR1 is SEHNR and CDR2 is FQNEAQ in the germline V gene (reference sequence). There are 14 residues in the CDR3. Trimming pared 4 bases from V and 10 bases from J, leaving 17 bases between.

This clonotype turned up a few times. The genes are TRBV28 and TRBJ2-5; TRBD2 matches 11 bases. Trimming took 6 bases from V and 6 from J; bases not matched to a gene: 9. Germline assignment: CDR1 MDHEN and CDR2 SYDVKM. The CDR3 loop spans 15 amino acids. CDR3 sequence: CASSKGLAGGKTQYF. CDR3 bases: TGTGCCAGCAGCAAAGGACTAGCGGGTGGAAAGACCCAGTACTTC.

This chain uses TRBV28 with TRBJ2-1, with 7 bases identical to TRBD1. Per the germline V gene, CDR1 is MDHEN and CDR2 is SYDVKM. The CDR3 sequence is 14 residues long. The ends lost 2 bases at V and 7 bases at J; junction bases unmatched: 5. The DNA of the CDR3 is TGTGCCAGCAGTTTAGGGACAGTTTTAAATGAGCAGTTCTTC. This codes for CASSLGTVLNEQFF.

This clonotype was picked up a small number of times. This chain joins TRBV7-2 and TRBJ1-5; the D gene is possibly TRBD1 (5 bases). The germline V gene has CDR1 SGHTA and CDR2 FQGNSA. The CDR3 sequence is 14 residues long. The ends were cut back, 1 base at V and 5 bases at J, with 9 bases in the middle. CDR3 in amino acids: CASSLEAGYQPQHF. CDR3 sequence (DNA): TGTGCCAGCAGCTTAGAGGCAGGGTATCAGCCCCAGCATTTT.

In this sample, this clonotype turned up many times. The chain joins TRBV12-3 or TRBV12-4 to TRBJ2-7; 7 bases match TRBD1. Trimming at V came to 5 bases and at J to 2 bases, leaving 6 bases not matched to a gene. The CDR3 length is 14 residues. The CDR3, as DNA: TGTGCCAGCAGTCCGCGACAGGGACCCTACGAGCAGTACTTC. The encoded protein is CASSPRQGPYEQYF.

The chain recombines TRBV28 with TRBJ1-6, with D possibly being TRBD1 (6 bases). The CDR3 covers 15 residues. Germline loops: CDR1 MDHEN, CDR2 SYDVKM. V was shortened by 7 bases and J by 10 bases, with 20 bases between the two germline ends. CDR3 region: CASTITGTERSPLHF. The CDR3 DNA follows: TGTGCCAGCACCATAACAGGGACCGAGCGGTCACCCCTCCACTTT.

This clonotype was counted at least ten times. The V and J genes are TRBV6-1 and TRBJ2-7, with 10 bases fitting TRBD1. This CDR3 is built from 17 residues. The trim removed 6 bases at V and 4 bases at J, leaving 15 bases unmatched. The germline CDR1 and CDR2 sequences are MNHNS and SASEGT. CDR3: CASRRSRYGTGDYEQYF. The CDR3 nucleotides read TGTGCCAGCAGGAGGAGTCGTTACGGGACAGGGGATTACGAGCAGTACTTC.

This clonotype turned up a few times. CDR3: CASKRDRGLGPEAFF. The DNA for the CDR3 is TGTGCCAGCAAAAGGGACAGGGGGCTAGGTCCTGAAGCTTTCTTT. The V and J genes are TRBV2 and TRBJ1-1, with TRBD1 identical over 12 bases. This CDR3 comprises 15 residues. CDR1 SNHLY and CDR2 FYNNEI come from the germline V gene. Trimming removed 7 bases from V and 6 bases from J; junction bases left unmatched: 9.

This rearrangement joins TRBV4-2 to TRBJ2-7, with 10 bases aligning to TRBD2. The CDR3 totals 22 residues. The germline V gene has CDR1 LGHNA and CDR2 YNFKEQ. V was clipped by 1 base and J by 3 bases; unmatched bases: 24. DNA of the CDR3: TGTGCCAGCAGCCAAGGAAGGCCCGTTAGCGGGAGGTTTATGTCTCAACTCTACGAGCAGTACTTC. Translated, it gives CASSQGRPVSGRFMSQLYEQYF.

The V gene is TRBV9, the J gene TRBJ2-3; D is ambiguous. CDR3 length: 16 amino acids. CDR1 is SGDLS, CDR2 YYNGEE, per germline. V lost 3 bases and J 0 bases, leaving 14 bases between the germline ends. CDR3 protein: CASSGGKAKSTDTQYF. The CDR3 bases are TGTGCCAGCAGCGGGGGTAAGGCAAAGAGCACAGATACGCAGTATTTT. Drawing the rest from reference TRBV9 and TRBJ2-3, the complete variable domain is DSGVTQTPKHLITATGQRVTLRCSPRSGDLSVYWYQQSLDQGLQFLIQYYNGEERAKGNILERFSAQQFPDLHSELNLSSLELGDSALYFCASSGGKAKSTDTQYFGPGTRLTVL.

This sequence joins TRBV7-9 and TRBJ2-3, with 7 positions matching TRBD2. The CDR3 loop spans 16 amino acids. J lost 6 bases, V lost 1 base, and 10 bases had no gene match. Per the germline V gene, CDR1 is SEHNR and CDR2 is FQNEAQ (reference sequence). The CDR3 reads CASSLGGTSAPDTQYF. The CDR3 nucleotides read TGTGCCAGCAGCTTAGGTGGTACTAGCGCTCCCGATACGCAGTATTTT.

The chain uses TRBV24-1 and TRBJ2-5, with D perhaps matching TRBD2 (6 bases). The germline V gene encodes CDR1 KGHDR and CDR2 SFDVKD. V was cut by 9 bases and J by 3 bases, with 16 bases left in between. This CDR3 is 14 amino acids long. CDR3 nucleotides: TGTGCCACCGGGCCGGGAGACAAGGAAGAGACCCAGTACTTC. This codes for CATGPGDKEETQYF.

The chain is built from TRBV20-1 and TRBJ2-5; D is possibly TRBD2 (5 bases). V lost 6 bases and J lost 5, with 13 bases in between. This CDR3 comprises 12 residues. Per the germline V gene, CDR1 is DFQATT and CDR2 is SNEGSKA (reference sequence). In DNA form, the CDR3 reads TGCAGTGCCAAACTAGTTCCTGAGACCCAGTACTTC. Translation gives CSAKLVPETQYF.

The sample holds a few counts of this clonotype. The chain combines TRBV7-9 with TRBJ2-5; 9 nucleotides agree with TRBD2. The CDR3 is made up of 17 amino acids. V shed 2 bases, J shed 5 bases, and the junction held 12 bases outside the gene matches. Germline V gives CDR1 SEHNR, CDR2 FQNEAQ (reference sequence). CDR3 nucleotides: TGTGCCAGCAGCTTACCCAGGGGAGCGGGAGGTATCGAGACCCAGTACTTC. This encodes CASSLPRGAGGIETQYF. Based on the CDR3 plus reference TRBV7-9 and TRBJ2-5, the full variable domain is DTGVSQNPRHKITKRGQNVTFRCDPISEHNRLYWYRQTLGQGPEFLTYFQNEAQLEKSRLLSDRFSAERPKGSFSTLEIQRTEQGDSAMYLCASSLPRGAGGIETQYFGPGTRLLVL.

The sample holds many counts of this clonotype. V usage is TRBV29-1 and J usage is TRBJ2-2; no reliable D call. V dropped 6 bases and J dropped 2 bases, with 16 bases sitting between them. This CDR3 comprises 15 residues. CDR1 and CDR2 (germline): SQVTM, ANQGSEA. This CDR3 is CSVSAWQANTGELFF. DNA of the CDR3: TGCAGCGTGAGCGCCTGGCAGGCTAACACCGGGGAGCTGTTTTTT.

The J gene is TRBJ1-3, the V gene TRBV7-9; possibly TRBD1 for D (5 bases). V lost 5 bases and J 0 bases, leaving 11 bases between the germline ends. Germline lookup yields CDR1 SEHNR and CDR2 FQNEAQ (reference sequence). This CDR3 is built from 15 residues. In nucleotides, the CDR3 is TGTGCCAGCAGCCCGGGACTGAACTCTGGAAACACCATATATTTT. This gives the protein CASSPGLNSGNTIYF.

This chain's CDR3 is CASGTGSGNTEAFF. Written as DNA, the CDR3 is TGTGCCAGCGGTACAGGGTCAGGAAACACTGAAGCTTTCTTT. This chain uses TRBV7-9 with TRBJ1-1; possibly TRBD1 for D (6 bases). This CDR3 spans 14 amino acids. The V gene lost 8 bases and the J gene lost 2 bases, with 15 bases spanning the gap. From germline, CDR1 is SEHNR and CDR2 FQNEAQ (reference sequence).

This clonotype has a handful of counts. DNA for the CDR3: TGTGCCAGCAGCGTAGACGGGGGGGCTTTTTCCGAGCAGTACTTC. It is translated as CASSVDGGAFSEQYF. The chain carries TRBV9 and TRBJ2-7; 8 bases line up with TRBD2. The CDR3 contains 15 residues. From germline, CDR1 is SGDLS and CDR2 YYNGEE. V lost 0 bases and J lost 6; bases outside the gene matches: 8.

This clonotype was seen a few times. The chain has TRBV10-2 and TRBJ1-2; 7 nucleotides match TRBD1. This CDR3 region has 15 residues. Germline V gives CDR1 WSHSY, CDR2 SAAADI. The J segment lost 4 bases and the V segment lost 1 base, leaving 6 bases of the junction unmatched. The CDR3 nucleotides read TGCGCCAGCAGTGAGTTTACGACAGGGAGCTATGGCTACACCTTC. It codes for CASSEFTTGSYGYTF.

The gene calls are TRBV7-2 and TRBJ1-2, with 7 bases that match TRBD1. This CDR3 has 14 residues. Germline-derived CDR1 and CDR2 are SGHTA and FQGNSA. Losses at the gene ends were 2 bases for V and 6 bases for J; bases not matched to a gene: 6. CDR3 in amino acids: CASSLRRGHDGYTF. The CDR3 DNA is TGTGCCAGCAGCTTAAGGAGGGGGCATGATGGCTACACCTTC. The variable domain in full, with the rest retrieved from reference TRBV7-2 and TRBJ1-2, is GAGVSQSPSNKVTEKGKDVELRCDPISGHTALYWYRQSLGQGLEFLIYFQGNSAPDKSGLPSDRFSAERTGGSVSTLTIQRTQQEDSAVYLCASSLRRGHDGYTFGSGTRLTVV.

On this clonotype: This could be a read error, since a much larger clone is one nucleotide away. This sequence joins TRBV7-8 and TRBJ2-2, with D possibly TRBD1 on 6 matching bases. The CDR3 has 15 residues. CDR1 is SGHVS and CDR2 is FQNEAQ in the germline V gene. Deletions cut 5 bases from V and 1 base from J, with 11 bases between. This chain's CDR3 is CASSPGTKNTGELFF. The CDR3 bases are TGTGCCAGCAGCCCCGGGACAAAGAACACCGGGGAGCTGTTTTTT. Variable domain in full (rest from reference TRBV7-8 and TRBJ2-2): GAGVSQSPRYKVAKRGQDVALRCDPISGHVSLFWYQQALGQGPEFLTYFQNEAQLDKSGLPSDRFFAERPEGSVSTLKIQRTQQEDSAVYLCASSPGTKNTGELFFGEGSRLTVL.

The chain uses TRBV30 and TRBJ1-1; 7 nucleotides match TRBD1. V lost 3 bases, J lost 4 bases, and 5 bases stayed unmatched. The germline CDR1 and CDR2 sequences are GTSNPN and SVGIG (reference sequence). This CDR3 has 13 amino acids. CDR3 nucleotides: TGTGCCTGGAGGGGAACAGGGGTCACTGAAGCTTTCTTT. Protein product: CAWRGTGVTEAFF. The full variable domain, in which reference TRBV30 and TRBJ1-1 provide the parts outside the CDR3, is SQTIHQWPATLVQPVGSPLSLECTVEGTSNPNLYWYRQAAGRGLQLLFYSVGIGQISSEVPQNLSASRPQDRQFILSSKKLLLSDSGFYLCAWRGTGVTEAFFGQGTRLTVV.